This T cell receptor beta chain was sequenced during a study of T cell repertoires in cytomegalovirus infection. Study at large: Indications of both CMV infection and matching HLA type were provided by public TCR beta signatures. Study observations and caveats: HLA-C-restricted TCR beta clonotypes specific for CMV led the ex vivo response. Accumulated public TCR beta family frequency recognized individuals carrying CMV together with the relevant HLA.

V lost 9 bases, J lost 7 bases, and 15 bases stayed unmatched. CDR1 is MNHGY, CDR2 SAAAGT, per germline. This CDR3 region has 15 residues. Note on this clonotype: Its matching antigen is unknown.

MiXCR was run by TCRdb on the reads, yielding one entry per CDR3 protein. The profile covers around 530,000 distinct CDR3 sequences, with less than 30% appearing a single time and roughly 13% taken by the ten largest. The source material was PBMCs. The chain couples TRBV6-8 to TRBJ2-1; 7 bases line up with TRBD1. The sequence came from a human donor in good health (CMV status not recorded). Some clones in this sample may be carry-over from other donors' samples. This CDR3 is CASQPPGTAVNEQFF. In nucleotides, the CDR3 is TGTGCCAGTCAGCCCCCCGGGACAGCGGTGAATGAGCAGTTCTTC.